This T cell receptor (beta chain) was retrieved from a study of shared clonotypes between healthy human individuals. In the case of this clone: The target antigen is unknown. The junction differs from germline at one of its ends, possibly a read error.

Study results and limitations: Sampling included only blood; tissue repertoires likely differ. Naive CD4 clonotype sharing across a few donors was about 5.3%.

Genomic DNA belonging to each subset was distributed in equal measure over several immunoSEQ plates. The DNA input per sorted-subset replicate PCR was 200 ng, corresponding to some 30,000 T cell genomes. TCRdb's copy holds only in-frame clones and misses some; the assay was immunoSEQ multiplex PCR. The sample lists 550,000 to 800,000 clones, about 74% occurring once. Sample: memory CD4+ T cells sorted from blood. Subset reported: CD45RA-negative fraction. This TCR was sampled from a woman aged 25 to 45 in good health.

Here the CDR3 reads CTRRNEKLFF. The CDR3 nucleotides are TGTACCAGAAGGAATGAAAAACTGTTTTTT. The chain is built from TRBV6-6 and TRBJ1-4; D is undetermined. The CDR3 consists of 10 residues. Germline V gene data show CDR1 as MNHNY and CDR2 as SVGAGI (reference sequence).